The T cell receptor (beta chain) described here comes from a study of blood T cell repertoires in COVID-19. Profiled with immunoSEQ multiplex PCR; TCRdb holds only in-frame clones, not every one. The table lists hundreds of thousands of clones, 80% to 90% of them singletons. V lost 6 bases and J 5 bases, leaving 13 bases between the germline ends. Per the germline V gene, CDR1 is LGHDT and CDR2 is YNNKEL (reference sequence). The CDR3 is 14 residues long. This clone was detected once. V and J are TRBV3-1 (or the pseudogene TRBV3-2) and TRBJ2-2; a possible D gene is TRBD2 (5 bases). The TCR sequence derives from a man in his thirties or forties who had recovered from COVID-19. The sequenced sample consisted of PBMCs or T cells enriched from blood (not recorded which). The CDR3 DNA is TGTGCCAGCAGGGGTACCCCGGGGACCGGGGAGCTGTTTTTT. It is translated as CASRGTPGTGELFF.